This T cell receptor beta chain was captured in a study of beta chain features in type 1 diabetes. Concerning this clone: As yet, its antigen is unknown.

V shed 3 bases and J 6 bases; nucleotides not matched to a gene: 7. Looked up from germline, CDR1 is KGHSH and CDR2 is LQKENI. This CDR3 spans 16 amino acids. Expressed TCRB transcripts got sequenced, as all isolated RNA was reverse transcribed. Sequencing used immunoSEQ multiplex PCR; TCRdb keeps in-frame clones, though not all of them. The data show a few hundred thousand clones, with 25% to 35% seen just once and about 0.06% held by the top ten. General study findings and limits: Compared with healthy donors, patients appeared to share more similar naive, central memory and regulatory TCRB repertoires.

Sequences were obtained from naive CD4+ T cells from blood. The TCR was taken from a man aged 18 to 30 in good health. The chain links TRBV18 to TRBJ2-5; TRBD2 matches 13 bases. The CDR3 DNA is TGTGCCAGCTCACCGGTCGCCGGGACTAGCGGGAAGACCCAGTACTTC. It codes for CASSPVAGTSGKTQYF.